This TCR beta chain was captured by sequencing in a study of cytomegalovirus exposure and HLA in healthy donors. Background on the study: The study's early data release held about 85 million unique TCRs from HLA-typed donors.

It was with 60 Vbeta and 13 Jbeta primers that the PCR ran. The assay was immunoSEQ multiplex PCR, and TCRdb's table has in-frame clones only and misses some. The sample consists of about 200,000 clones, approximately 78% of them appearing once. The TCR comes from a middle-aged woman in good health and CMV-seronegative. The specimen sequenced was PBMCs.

CDR3 residues: CASGLGIGREEKLFF. The DNA of the CDR3 is TGTGCTAGTGGCCTTGGGATTGGGCGGGAGGAAAAACTGTTTTTT. The chain recombines TRBV12-5 with TRBJ1-4; D unclear. V was shortened by 6 bases and J by 8 bases, with 19 bases between the two germline ends. CDR1 is LGHNT and CDR2 is FRNRAP in the germline V gene. CDR3 length: 15 amino acids.